The 19 T cell receptor beta chains listed next were all sequenced from one sample in a study of OX40 agonist ivuxolimab in advanced cancers. Method: immunoSEQ multiplex PCR; TCRdb's copy keeps in-frame clones and lacks some. The data show 130,000 or so clones, more than 85% seen once. The source was CD4+ or CD8+ T cells sorted from blood, collected in a trial of the OX40 agonist ivuxolimab. These TCRs come from an adult with an advanced solid tumor such as melanoma, head and neck, liver or kidney cancer.

This chain uses TRBV28 with TRBJ2-5, with TRBD1 identical over 7 bases. CDR1 MDHEN and CDR2 SYDVKM come from the germline V gene. This CDR3 region has 13 residues. Trimming removed 5 bases from V and 7 bases from J; junction bases left unmatched: 7. The CDR3 is CASSPTGFGTQYF. The CDR3 region has the DNA TGTGCCAGCAGTCCGACAGGGTTTGGGACCCAGTACTTC.

The V and J genes are TRBV6-6 and TRBJ2-5, with a weak D call TRBD2 (6 bases). V was clipped by 2 bases and J by 3 bases, with 13 bases between them. The CDR3 is made up of 15 amino acids. Germline assignment: CDR1 MNHNY and CDR2 SVGAGI (reference sequence). CDR3 sequence: CASSYPLGGKETQYF. The CDR3 coding sequence is TGTGCCAGCAGTTACCCCCTGGGGGGTAAAGAGACCCAGTACTTC.

DNA of the CDR3: TGTGCCAGCAGCGCTGGATTTACTAGCTCCTACGAGCAGTACTTC. Translation: CASSAGFTSSYEQYF. V is TRBV9 and J is TRBJ2-7; TRBD2 might be the D (5 bases). The CDR3 is made up of 15 amino acids. Germline V gives CDR1 SGDLS, CDR2 YYNGEE. V gave up 3 bases and J gave up 0 bases, with 13 bases separating them.

This chain links TRBV7-9 with TRBJ2-3, with 7 bases that match TRBD2. Germline trimming cut 5 bases from V and 7 bases from J; bases unmatched to any gene: 9. Germline V gene sequence: CDR1 SEHNR, CDR2 FQNEAQ (reference sequence). CDR3 size: 14 residues. The CDR3 reads CASSTWTRGNTQYF. The CDR3 bases are TGTGCCAGCAGCACCTGGACTAGGGGCAATACGCAGTATTTT.

The chain combines TRBV6-5 with TRBJ2-7, with TRBD2 matching over 11 bases. CDR3 length equals 15 residues. After removal of 2 bases from V and 4 bases from J, the junction contained 4 bases not matched to a gene. CDR1 and CDR2 from the germline V gene are MNHEY and SVGAGI. CDR3 nucleotide sequence: TGTGCCAGCAGTTACACCCTAGCGGGAGGTTACGAGCAGTACTTC. This translates into CASSYTLAGGYEQYF.

The gene calls are TRBV10-3 and TRBJ1-3; D uncertain. The CDR3 extends over 12 amino acids. Trimming stripped 3 bases from V and 4 bases from J, with 4 bases between. Germline CDR1 ENHRY, CDR2 SYGVKD. CDR3 nucleotides: TGTGCCATCAGTGAAGGAGGAAACACCATATATTTT. Translation gives CAISEGGNTIYF.

The chain employs TRBV6-4 and TRBJ2-2; no definite D call. This CDR3 contains 13 residues. Germline CDR1 MRHNA, CDR2 SNTAGT. The V and J ends lost 0 bases and 6 bases respectively, with 5 bases between them. The CDR3 loop is CASSDSRSGELFF. Here the CDR3 DNA reads TGTGCCAGCAGTGACTCGAGGTCCGGGGAGCTGTTTTTT.

This chain connects TRBV27 to TRBJ1-1, with a tentative D call TRBD1 (5 bases). Trimming took 1 base from V and 1 from J, leaving 13 bases between them. This CDR3 has 16 residues. CDR1 is MNHEY and CDR2 is SMNVEV in the germline V gene (reference sequence). DNA of the CDR3: TGTGCCAGCAGTTTATTAATGGGGAGGGGGAACACTGAAGCTTTCTTT. As protein: CASSLLMGRGNTEAFF.

The chain is built from TRBV28 and TRBJ2-7, with unresolved D. This CDR3 is 14 amino acids long. V was shortened by 1 base and J by 0 bases, with 7 bases between the two germline ends. Germline values: CDR1 MDHEN, CDR2 SYDVKM. The CDR3 DNA follows: TGTGCCAGCAGTTTATCGGCAGGCTCCTACGAGCAGTACTTC. Protein: CASSLSAGSYEQYF.

The genes are TRBV7-2 and TRBJ2-5; TRBD2 matches at 10 bases. J was trimmed by 1 base and V by 6 bases; bases with no gene match: 17. Germline values: CDR1 SGHTA, CDR2 FQGNSA. The CDR3 totals 19 residues. This CDR3 reads CASSPQRLAGAWPQETQYF. Here the CDR3 DNA reads TGTGCCAGCAGTCCTCAGCGTCTAGCGGGGGCCTGGCCCCAAGAGACCCAGTACTTC.

V is TRBV5-1 and J is TRBJ2-3; a possible D gene is TRBD1 (6 bases). The V gene's germline CDR1 is SGHRS and CDR2 YFSETQ. Trimming cost V 0 bases and J 0 bases, with 14 bases left between them. The CDR3 spans 17 residues. The CDR3 here is CASSLALQGPSTDTQYF. In DNA, the CDR3 is TGCGCCAGCAGCTTGGCCCTCCAGGGGCCGAGCACAGATACGCAGTATTTT.

V and J are TRBV7-2 and TRBJ2-3; 13 bases fit TRBD2. The CDR3 totals 17 residues. The ends lost 5 bases at V and 3 bases at J; junction bases unmatched: 8. Germline assignment: CDR1 SGHTA and CDR2 FQGNSA. In DNA form, the CDR3 reads TGTGCCAGCAGCCTAACTAGCGGGGGGGTGTCAACAGATACGCAGTATTTT. Amino acids: CASSLTSGGVSTDTQYF.

The chain links TRBV19 to TRBJ1-2; maybe TRBD1 (5 bases). The CDR3 is 14 amino acids. Trimming took off 1 base at V and 4 bases at J, with 10 bases between the two ends. CDR1 LNHDA and CDR2 SQIVND come from the germline V gene (reference sequence). The CDR3 DNA follows: TGTGCCAGTAGTATAGGGGCGAGGGGCTATGGCTACACCTTC. This gives the protein CASSIGARGYGYTF.

The chain has TRBV4-3 and TRBJ1-5, with 8 nucleotides matching TRBD1. Per the germline V gene, CDR1 is LGHNA and CDR2 is YSLEER. With V trimmed by 0 bases and J by 0 bases, 4 bases remained unmatched. The CDR3 covers 17 residues. The CDR3 DNA sequence: TGCGCCAGCAGCCAAGATCCGCAGGGGGCTAGCAATCAGCCCCAGCATTTT. Protein: CASSQDPQGASNQPQHF.

V gene TRBV5-1 combines with J gene TRBJ2-6; 7 nucleotides agree with TRBD1. The CDR3 has 16 residues. Germline V gene data show CDR1 as SGHRS and CDR2 as YFSETQ. Trimming cost V 4 bases and J 2 bases; bases outside gene matches: 6. The CDR3: CASSRGTDPGANVLTF. The CDR3 region has the DNA TGCGCCAGCAGCCGAGGGACAGACCCTGGGGCCAACGTCCTGACTTTC.

The V call is TRBV18, the J call TRBJ2-7; the D gene is possibly TRBD1 (5 bases). The CDR3 is made up of 13 amino acids. The V and J ends lost 10 bases and 6 bases respectively, with 19 bases between them. Germline CDR1 and CDR2: KGHSH and LQKENI. The CDR3 sequence: CATPVRDVCEQYF. In DNA, the CDR3 is TGTGCCACCCCCGTCAGGGATGTGTGCGAGCAGTACTTC.

This chain links TRBV19 with TRBJ2-7, with D possibly called TRBD1 or TRBD2 (7 bases each). The CDR3 has 14 residues. From germline, CDR1 is LNHDA and CDR2 SQIVND (reference sequence). V lost 5 bases and J lost 2, with 13 bases in between. For the CDR3, the DNA is TGTGCCAGTAGTGCCCAGGGGGGGACCTACGAGCAGTACTTC. It yields the protein CASSAQGGTYEQYF.

This chain uses TRBV6-5 with TRBJ1-1; unclear D gene. The CDR3 is made up of 13 amino acids. Germline CDR1 MNHEY, CDR2 SVGAGI. V lost 7 bases to trimming and J lost 0 bases, with 9 bases between them. CDR3 DNA sequence: TGTGCCAGCATGGAGACTGTGAACACTGAAGCTTTCTTT. Its protein is CASMETVNTEAFF.

The genes are TRBV27 and TRBJ1-5; D is unresolved. The ends were cut back, 3 bases at V and 0 bases at J, with 12 bases in the middle. The length of the CDR3 is 16 residues. The germline CDR1 and CDR2 sequences are MNHEY and SMNVEV (reference sequence). CDR3 sequence (DNA): TGTGCCAGCAGTTTTAGGAGAGATTATAGCAATCAGCCCCAGCATTTT. Translated: CASSFRRDYSNQPQHF.